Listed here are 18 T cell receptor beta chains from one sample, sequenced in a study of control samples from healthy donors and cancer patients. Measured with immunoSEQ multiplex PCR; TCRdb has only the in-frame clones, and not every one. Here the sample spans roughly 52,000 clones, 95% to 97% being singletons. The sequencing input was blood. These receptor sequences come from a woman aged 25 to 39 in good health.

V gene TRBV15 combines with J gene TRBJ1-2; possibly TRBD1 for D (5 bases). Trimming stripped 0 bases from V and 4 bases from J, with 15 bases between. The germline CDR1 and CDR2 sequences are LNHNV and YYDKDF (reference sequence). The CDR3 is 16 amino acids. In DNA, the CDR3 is TGTGCCACCAGCAGAGATCAGCCTCCGGGGGGCTATGGCTACACCTTC. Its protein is CATSRDQPPGGYGYTF.

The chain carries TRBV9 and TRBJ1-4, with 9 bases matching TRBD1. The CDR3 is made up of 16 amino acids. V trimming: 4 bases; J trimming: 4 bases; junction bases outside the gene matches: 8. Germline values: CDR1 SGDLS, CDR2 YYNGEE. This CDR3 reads CASSPRGDRVNEKLFF. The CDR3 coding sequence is TGTGCCAGCAGCCCGCGTGGGGACAGGGTTAATGAAAAACTGTTTTTT.

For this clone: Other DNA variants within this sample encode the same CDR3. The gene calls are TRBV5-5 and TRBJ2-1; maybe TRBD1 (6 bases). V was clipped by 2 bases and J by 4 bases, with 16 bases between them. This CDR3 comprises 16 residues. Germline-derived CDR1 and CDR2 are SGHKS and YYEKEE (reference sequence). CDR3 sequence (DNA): TGTGCCAGCAGCTTCCTAGGGGGTGGGTGGTACAATGAGCAGTTCTTC. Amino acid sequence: CASSFLGGGWYNEQFF.

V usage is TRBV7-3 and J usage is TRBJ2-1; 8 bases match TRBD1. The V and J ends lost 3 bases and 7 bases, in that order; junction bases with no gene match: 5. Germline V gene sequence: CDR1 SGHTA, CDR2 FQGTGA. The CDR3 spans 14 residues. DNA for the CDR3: TGTGCCAGCAGCTTTCAGGGGGCTGGGAATGAGCAGTTCTTC. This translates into CASSFQGAGNEQFF. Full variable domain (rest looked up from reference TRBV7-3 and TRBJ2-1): GAGVSQTPSNKVTEKGKYVELRCDPISGHTALYWYRQSLGQGPEFLIYFQGTGAADDSGLPNDRFFAVRPEGSVSTLKIQRTERGDSAVYLCASSFQGAGNEQFFGPGTRLTVL.

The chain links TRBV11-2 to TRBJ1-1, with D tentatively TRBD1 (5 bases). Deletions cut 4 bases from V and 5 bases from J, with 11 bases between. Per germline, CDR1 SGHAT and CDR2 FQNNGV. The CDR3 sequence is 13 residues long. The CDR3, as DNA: TGTGCCAGCAGCTCGGTCGGGGGAACTGAAGCTTTCTTT. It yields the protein CASSSVGGTEAFF.

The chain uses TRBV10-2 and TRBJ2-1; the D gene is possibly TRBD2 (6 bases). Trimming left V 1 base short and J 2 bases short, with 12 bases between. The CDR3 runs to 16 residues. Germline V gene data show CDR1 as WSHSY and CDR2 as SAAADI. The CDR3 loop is CASSEYNSGPYNEQFF. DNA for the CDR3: TGCGCCAGCAGTGAGTACAATAGCGGCCCCTACAATGAGCAGTTCTTC.

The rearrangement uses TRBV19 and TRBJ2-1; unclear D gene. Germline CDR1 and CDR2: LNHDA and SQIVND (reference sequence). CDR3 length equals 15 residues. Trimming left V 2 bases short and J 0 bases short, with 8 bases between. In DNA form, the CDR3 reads TGTGCCAGTAGTATAAGCACGACCTCCTACAATGAGCAGTTCTTC. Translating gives CASSISTTSYNEQFF.

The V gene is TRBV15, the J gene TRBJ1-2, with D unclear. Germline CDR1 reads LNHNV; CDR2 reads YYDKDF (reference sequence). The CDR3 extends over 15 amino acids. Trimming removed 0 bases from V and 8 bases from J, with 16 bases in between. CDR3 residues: CATSREGNPRGGYTF. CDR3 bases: TGTGCCACCAGCAGAGAAGGCAACCCCCGGGGAGGCTACACCTTC.

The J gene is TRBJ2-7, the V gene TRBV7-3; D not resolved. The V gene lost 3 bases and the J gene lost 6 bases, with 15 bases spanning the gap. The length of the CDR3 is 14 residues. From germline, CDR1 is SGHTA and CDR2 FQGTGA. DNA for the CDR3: TGTGCCAGCAGCTTTCCCTTAGTGGGGTGCGAGCAGTACTTC. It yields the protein CASSFPLVGCEQYF.

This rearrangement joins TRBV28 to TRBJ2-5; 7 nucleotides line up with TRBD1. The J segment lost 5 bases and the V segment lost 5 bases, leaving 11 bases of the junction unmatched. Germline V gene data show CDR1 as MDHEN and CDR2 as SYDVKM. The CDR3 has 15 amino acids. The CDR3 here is CASSPTGVRRETQYF. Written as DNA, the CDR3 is TGTGCCAGCAGTCCTACAGGGGTACGTCGGGAGACCCAGTACTTC.

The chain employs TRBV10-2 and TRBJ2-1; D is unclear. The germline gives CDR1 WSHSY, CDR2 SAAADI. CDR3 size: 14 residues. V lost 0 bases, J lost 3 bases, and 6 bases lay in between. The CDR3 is CASSESTDYNEQFF. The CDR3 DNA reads TGCGCCAGCAGTGAGTCGACCGACTACAATGAGCAGTTCTTC.

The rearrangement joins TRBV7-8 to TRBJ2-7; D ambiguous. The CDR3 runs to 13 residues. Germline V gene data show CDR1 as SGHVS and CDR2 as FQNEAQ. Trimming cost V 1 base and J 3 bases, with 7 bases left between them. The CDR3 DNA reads TGTGCCAGCAGCTTAGGGGCGAACTACGAGCAGTACTTC. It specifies CASSLGANYEQYF.

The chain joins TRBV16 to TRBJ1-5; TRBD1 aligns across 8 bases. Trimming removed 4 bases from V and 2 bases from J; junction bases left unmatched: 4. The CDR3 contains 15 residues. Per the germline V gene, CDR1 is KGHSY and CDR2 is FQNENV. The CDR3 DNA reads TGTGCCAGCAGCCTCGGACAGGGACGCAATCAGCCCCAGCATTTT. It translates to CASSLGQGRNQPQHF.

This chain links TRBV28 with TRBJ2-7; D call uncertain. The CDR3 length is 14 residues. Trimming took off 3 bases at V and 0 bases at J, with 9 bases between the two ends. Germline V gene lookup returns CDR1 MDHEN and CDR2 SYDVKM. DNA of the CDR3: TGTGCCAGCAGTTTCGGCAGCACCTCCTACGAGCAGTACTTC. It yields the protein CASSFGSTSYEQYF.

The CDR3 loop is CASSSPIGRDRVRETQYF. The CDR3 nucleotides are TGTGCCAGCAGTTCACCTATCGGCCGGGACAGGGTAAGAGAGACCCAGTACTTC. The chain couples TRBV28 to TRBJ2-5, with 9 bases matching TRBD1. V shed 4 bases and J 4 bases; nucleotides not matched to a gene: 16. The germline CDR1 and CDR2 sequences are MDHEN and SYDVKM. This CDR3 is built from 18 residues.

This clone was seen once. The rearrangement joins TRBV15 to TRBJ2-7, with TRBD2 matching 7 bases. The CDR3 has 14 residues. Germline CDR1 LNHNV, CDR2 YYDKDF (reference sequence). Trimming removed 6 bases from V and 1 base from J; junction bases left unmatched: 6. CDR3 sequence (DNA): TGTGCCACCAGAAGCGGGGCGGAATCCTACGAGCAGTACTTC. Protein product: CATRSGAESYEQYF.

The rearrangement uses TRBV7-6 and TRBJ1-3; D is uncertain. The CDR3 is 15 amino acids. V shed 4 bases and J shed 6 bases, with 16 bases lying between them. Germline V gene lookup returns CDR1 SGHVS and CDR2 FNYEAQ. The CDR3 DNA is TGTGCCAGCAGCTCCGAGATCGGAATCAAAAACACCATATATTTT. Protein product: CASSSEIGIKNTIYF.

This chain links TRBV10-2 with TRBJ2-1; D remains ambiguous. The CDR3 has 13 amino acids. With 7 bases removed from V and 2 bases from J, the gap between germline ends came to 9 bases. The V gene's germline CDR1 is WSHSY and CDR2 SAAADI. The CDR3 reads CASNGGAYNEQFF. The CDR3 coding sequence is TGCGCCAGCAACGGCGGAGCCTACAATGAGCAGTTCTTC.